This T cell receptor (beta chain) was obtained from a study of cytomegalovirus exposure and HLA in healthy donors. Whole-study results and caveats: Previous analysis showed most TCR beta V segments were productive about 87% or about 30% of the time. Rare sequences made up most TCRs, while some public TCRs were found in many donors. An analysis that came later showed most CMV-associated TCR beta chains appearing HLA-restricted.

The PCR was carried out with 60 Vbeta primers and 13 Jbeta primers. The protocol was immunoSEQ multiplex PCR, while the TCRdb copy is restricted to in-frame clones and leaves out a portion. The data hold about 120,000 clones, with 81% observed a single time. On this clone itself: The antigen remains unidentified.

It was healthy bone marrow donors who served as donors. The specimen was PBMCs. This receptor was identified in a woman in her twenties or thirties in good health and CMV-seronegative.

The CDR3 region is CATSGISGSWADTQYF. The CDR3 DNA is TGTGCCACCAGCGGGATTAGCGGGAGTTGGGCAGATACGCAGTATTTT. The chain combines TRBV15 with TRBJ2-3; the match to TRBD2 covers 9 bases. Per germline, CDR1 LNHNV and CDR2 YYDKDF (reference sequence). Trimming took 5 bases from V and 4 from J; bases not matched to a gene: 10. CDR3 size: 16 residues.